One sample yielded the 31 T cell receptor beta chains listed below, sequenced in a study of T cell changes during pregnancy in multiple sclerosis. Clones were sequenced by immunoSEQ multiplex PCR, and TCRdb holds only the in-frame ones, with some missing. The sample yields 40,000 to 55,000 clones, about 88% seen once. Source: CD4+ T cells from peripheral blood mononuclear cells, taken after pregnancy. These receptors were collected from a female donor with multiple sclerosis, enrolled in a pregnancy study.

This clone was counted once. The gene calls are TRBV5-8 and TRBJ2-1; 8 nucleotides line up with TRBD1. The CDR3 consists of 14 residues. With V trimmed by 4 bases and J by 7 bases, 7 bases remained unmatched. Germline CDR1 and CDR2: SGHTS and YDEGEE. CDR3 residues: CASSRTGLNNEQFF. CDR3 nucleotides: TGTGCCAGCAGCCGGACAGGGTTAAATAATGAGCAGTTCTTC.

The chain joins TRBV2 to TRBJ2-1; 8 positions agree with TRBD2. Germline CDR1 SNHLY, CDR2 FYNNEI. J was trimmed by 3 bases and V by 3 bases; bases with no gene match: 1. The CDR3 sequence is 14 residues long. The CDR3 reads CASSDTSGYNEQFF. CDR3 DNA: TGTGCCAGCAGTGATACTAGCGGCTACAATGAGCAGTTCTTC.

This CDR3 is CASSQVGLGRGEAFF. DNA of the CDR3: TGCGCCAGCAGCCAAGTTGGATTAGGTCGAGGGGAAGCTTTCTTT. The V gene is TRBV4-1, the J gene TRBJ1-1; D ambiguous. The germline gives CDR1 MGHRA, CDR2 YSYEKL. The ends were cut back, 1 base at V and 8 bases at J, with 17 bases in the middle. This CDR3 has 15 amino acids.

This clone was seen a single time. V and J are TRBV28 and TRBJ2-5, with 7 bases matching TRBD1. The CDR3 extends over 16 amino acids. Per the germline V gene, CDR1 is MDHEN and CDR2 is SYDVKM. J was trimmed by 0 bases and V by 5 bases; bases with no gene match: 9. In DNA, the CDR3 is TGTGCCAGCAGTGGGGACAGCGCCTTCAACCAAGAGACCCAGTACTTC. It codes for CASSGDSAFNQETQYF.

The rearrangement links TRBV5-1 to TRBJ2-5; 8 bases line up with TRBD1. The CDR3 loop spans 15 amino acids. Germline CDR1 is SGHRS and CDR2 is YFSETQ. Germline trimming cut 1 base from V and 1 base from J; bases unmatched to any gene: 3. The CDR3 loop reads CASSLNRGAQETQYF. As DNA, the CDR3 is TGCGCCAGCAGCTTGAACAGGGGGGCCCAAGAGACCCAGTACTTC.

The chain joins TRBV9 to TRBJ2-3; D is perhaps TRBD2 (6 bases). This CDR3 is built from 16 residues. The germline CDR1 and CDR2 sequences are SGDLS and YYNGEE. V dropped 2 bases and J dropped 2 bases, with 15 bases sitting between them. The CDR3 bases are TGTGCCAGCAGCGTTTCTAGCGCATCCTCCACAGATACGCAGTATTTT. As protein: CASSVSSASSTDTQYF.

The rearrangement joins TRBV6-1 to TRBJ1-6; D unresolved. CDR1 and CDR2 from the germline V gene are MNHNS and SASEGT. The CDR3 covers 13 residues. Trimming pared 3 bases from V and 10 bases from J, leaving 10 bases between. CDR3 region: CASSDGEFSPLHF. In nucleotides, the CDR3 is TGTGCCAGCAGTGATGGGGAGTTCTCACCCCTCCACTTT.

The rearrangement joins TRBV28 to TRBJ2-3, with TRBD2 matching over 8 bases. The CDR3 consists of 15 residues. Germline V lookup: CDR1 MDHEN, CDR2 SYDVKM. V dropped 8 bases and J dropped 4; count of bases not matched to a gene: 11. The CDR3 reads CASRLSGGRPDTQYF. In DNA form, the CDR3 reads TGTGCCAGCCGGCTGTCGGGAGGGCGGCCAGATACGCAGTATTTT.

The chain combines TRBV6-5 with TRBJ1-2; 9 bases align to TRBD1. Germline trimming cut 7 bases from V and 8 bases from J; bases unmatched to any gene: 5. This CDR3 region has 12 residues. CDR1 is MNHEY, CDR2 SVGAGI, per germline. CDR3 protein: CASTRDRDGYTF. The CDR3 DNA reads TGTGCCAGCACCAGGGACAGGGACGGCTACACCTTC.

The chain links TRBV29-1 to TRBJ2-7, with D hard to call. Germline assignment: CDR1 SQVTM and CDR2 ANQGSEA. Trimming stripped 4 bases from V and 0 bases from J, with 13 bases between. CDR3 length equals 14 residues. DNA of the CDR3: TGCAGCGTTGTATGGCGGCAGAGCTCCTACGAGCAGTACTTC. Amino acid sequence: CSVVWRQSSYEQYF.

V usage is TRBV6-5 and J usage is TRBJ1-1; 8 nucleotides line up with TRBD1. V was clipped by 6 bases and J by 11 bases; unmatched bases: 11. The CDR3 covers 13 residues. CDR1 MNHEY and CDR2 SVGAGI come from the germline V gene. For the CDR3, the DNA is TGTGCCAGCAGCACTGACAGGGGCTCCCGGGCTTTCTTT. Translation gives CASSTDRGSRAFF.

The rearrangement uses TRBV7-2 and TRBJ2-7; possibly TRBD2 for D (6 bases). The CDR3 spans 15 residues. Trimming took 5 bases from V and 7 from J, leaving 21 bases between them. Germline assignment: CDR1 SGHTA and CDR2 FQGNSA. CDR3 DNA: TGTGCCAGCAGCCAGGAGCGGGTTAGGTCTCTAGAGCAGTACTTC. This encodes CASSQERVRSLEQYF. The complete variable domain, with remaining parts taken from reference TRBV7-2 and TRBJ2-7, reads GAGVSQSPSNKVTEKGKDVELRCDPISGHTALYWYRQSLGQGLEFLIYFQGNSAPDKSGLPSDRFSAERTGGSVSTLTIQRTQQEDSAVYLCASSQERVRSLEQYFGPGTRLTVT.

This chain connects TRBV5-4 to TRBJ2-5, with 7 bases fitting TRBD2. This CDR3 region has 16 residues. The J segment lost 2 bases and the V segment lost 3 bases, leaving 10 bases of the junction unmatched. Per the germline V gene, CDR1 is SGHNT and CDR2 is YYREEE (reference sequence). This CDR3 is CASSSNGGTLQETQYF. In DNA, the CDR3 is TGTGCCAGCAGCTCTAACGGGGGGACGCTGCAAGAGACCCAGTACTTC.

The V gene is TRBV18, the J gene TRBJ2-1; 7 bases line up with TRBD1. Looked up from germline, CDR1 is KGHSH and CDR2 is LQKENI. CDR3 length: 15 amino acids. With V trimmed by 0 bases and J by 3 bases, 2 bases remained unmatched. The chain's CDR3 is CASSPPGTDYNEQFF. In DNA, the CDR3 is TGTGCCAGCTCACCACCCGGGACAGACTACAATGAGCAGTTCTTC.

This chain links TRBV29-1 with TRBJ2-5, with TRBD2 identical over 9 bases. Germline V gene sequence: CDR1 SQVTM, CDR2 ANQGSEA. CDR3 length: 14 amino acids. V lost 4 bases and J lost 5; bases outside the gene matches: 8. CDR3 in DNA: TGCAGCGTTGTGAGGGCTAGCGGGGCGGAGACCCAGTACTTC. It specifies CSVVRASGAETQYF.

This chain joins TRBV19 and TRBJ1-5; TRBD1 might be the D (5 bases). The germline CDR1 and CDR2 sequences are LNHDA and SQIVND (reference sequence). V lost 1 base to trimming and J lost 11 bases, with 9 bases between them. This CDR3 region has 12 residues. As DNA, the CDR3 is TGTGCCAGTAGTATAGGACAGATCTCCCAGCATTTT. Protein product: CASSIGQISQHF.

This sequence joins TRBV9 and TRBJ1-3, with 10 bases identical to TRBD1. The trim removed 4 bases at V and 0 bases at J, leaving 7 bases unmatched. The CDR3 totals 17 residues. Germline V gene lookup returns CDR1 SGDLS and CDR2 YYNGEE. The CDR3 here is CASSRRDRGPSGNTIYF. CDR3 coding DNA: TGTGCCAGCAGCCGCCGGGACAGGGGACCCTCTGGAAACACCATATATTTT.

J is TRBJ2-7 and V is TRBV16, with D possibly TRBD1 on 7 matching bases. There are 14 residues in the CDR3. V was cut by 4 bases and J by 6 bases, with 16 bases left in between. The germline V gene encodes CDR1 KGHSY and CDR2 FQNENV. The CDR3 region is CASSRERQGGEQYF. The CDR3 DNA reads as TGTGCCAGCAGCCGCGAGAGACAGGGAGGCGAGCAGTACTTC.

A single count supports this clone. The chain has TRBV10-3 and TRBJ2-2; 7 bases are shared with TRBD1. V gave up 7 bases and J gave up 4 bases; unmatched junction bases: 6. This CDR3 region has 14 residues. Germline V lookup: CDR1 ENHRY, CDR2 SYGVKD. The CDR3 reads CAITRGQVTGELFF. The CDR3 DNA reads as TGTGCCATCACGAGGGGGCAGGTCACCGGGGAGCTGTTTTTT.

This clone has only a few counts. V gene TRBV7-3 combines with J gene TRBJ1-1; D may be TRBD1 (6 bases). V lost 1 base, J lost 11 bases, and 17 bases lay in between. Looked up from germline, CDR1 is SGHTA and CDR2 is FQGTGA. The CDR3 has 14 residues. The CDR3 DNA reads TGTGCCAGCAGCTTAAGTCAGGGATCAGGGGATGCTTTCTTT. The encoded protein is CASSLSQGSGDAFF. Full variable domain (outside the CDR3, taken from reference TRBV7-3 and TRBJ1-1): GAGVSQTPSNKVTEKGKYVELRCDPISGHTALYWYRQSLGQGPEFLIYFQGTGAADDSGLPNDRFFAVRPEGSVSTLKIQRTERGDSAVYLCASSLSQGSGDAFFGQGTRLTVV.

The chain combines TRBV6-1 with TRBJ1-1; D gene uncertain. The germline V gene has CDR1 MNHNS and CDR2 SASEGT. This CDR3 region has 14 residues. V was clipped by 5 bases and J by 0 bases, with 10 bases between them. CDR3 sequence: CASSLEYMNTEAFF. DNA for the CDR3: TGTGCCAGCAGTTTAGAGTATATGAACACTGAAGCTTTCTTT.

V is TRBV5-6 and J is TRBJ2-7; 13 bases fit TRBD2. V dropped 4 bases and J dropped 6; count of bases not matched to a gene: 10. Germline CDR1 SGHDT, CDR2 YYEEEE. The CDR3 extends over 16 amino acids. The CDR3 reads CASSKGLAGTTVEQYF. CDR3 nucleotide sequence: TGTGCCAGCAGCAAGGGACTAGCGGGGACTACGGTCGAGCAGTACTTC.

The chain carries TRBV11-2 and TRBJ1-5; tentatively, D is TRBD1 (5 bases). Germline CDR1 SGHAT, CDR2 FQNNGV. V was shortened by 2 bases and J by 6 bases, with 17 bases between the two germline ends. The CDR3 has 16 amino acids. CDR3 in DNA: TGTGCCAGCAGCTTAAATGACGGCAGGGAGGGTCAGCCCCAGCATTTT. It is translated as CASSLNDGREGQPQHF.

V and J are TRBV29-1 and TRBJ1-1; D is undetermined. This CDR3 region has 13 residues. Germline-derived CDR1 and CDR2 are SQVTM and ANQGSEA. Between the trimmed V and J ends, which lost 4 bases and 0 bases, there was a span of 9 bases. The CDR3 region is CSVGSGMNTEAFF. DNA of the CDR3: TGCAGCGTTGGGTCAGGCATGAACACTGAAGCTTTCTTT.

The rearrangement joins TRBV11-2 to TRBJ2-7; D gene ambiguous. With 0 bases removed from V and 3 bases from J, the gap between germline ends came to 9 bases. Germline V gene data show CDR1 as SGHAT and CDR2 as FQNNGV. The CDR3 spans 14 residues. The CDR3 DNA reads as TGTGCCAGCAGCTTAGATGGCGGCCACTACGAGCAGTACTTC. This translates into CASSLDGGHYEQYF.

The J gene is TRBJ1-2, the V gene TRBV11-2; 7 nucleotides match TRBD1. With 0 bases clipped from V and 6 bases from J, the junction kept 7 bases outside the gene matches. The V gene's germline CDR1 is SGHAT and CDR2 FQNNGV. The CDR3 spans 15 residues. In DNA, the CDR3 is TGTGCCAGCAGCTTAGAAAACACAGGGGCGGATGGCTACACCTTC. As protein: CASSLENTGADGYTF.

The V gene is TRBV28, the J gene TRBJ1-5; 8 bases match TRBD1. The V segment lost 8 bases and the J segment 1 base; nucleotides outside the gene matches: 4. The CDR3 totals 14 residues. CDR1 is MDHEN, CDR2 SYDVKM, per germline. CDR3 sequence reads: CASGTGGSNQPQHF. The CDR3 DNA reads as TGTGCCAGCGGTACAGGGGGGAGCAATCAGCCCCAGCATTTT.

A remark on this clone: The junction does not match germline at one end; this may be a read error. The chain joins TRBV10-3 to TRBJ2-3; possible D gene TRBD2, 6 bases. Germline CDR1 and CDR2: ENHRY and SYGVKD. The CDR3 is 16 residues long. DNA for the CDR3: TGTGCCATCAGCGGCACGACGGCCACTAGCACAGGTACGCAGTATTTT. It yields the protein CAISGTTATSTGTQYF.

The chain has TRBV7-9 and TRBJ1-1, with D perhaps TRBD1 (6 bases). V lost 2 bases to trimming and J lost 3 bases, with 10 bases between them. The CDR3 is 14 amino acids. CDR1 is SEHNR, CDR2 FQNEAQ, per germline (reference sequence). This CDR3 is CASSLIEGDTEAFF. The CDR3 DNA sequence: TGTGCCAGCAGCTTAATCGAGGGGGACACTGAAGCTTTCTTT.

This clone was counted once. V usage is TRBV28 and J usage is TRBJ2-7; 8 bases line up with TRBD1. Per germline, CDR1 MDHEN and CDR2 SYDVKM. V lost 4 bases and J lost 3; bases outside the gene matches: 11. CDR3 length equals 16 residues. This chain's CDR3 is CASSSPGGSVHYEQYF. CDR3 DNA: TGTGCCAGCAGTTCGCCAGGGGGCTCAGTTCACTACGAGCAGTACTTC.

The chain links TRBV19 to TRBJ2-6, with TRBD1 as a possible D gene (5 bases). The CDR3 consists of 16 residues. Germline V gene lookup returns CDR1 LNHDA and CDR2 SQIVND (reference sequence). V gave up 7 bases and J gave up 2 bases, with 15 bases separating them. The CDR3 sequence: CASKGNGATGANVLTF. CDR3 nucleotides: TGTGCCAGTAAAGGGAATGGGGCCACTGGGGCCAACGTCCTGACTTTC.